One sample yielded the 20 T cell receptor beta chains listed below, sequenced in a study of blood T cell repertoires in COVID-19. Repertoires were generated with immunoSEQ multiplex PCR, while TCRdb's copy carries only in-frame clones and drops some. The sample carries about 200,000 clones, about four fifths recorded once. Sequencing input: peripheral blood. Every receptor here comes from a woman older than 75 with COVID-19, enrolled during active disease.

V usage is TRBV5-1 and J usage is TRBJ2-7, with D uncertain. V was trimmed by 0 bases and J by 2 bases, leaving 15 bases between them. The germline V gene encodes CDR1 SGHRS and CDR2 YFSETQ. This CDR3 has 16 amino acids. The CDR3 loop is CASSLGADTLTYEQYF. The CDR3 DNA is TGCGCCAGCAGCTTGGGGGCCGATACTTTAACCTACGAGCAGTACTTC.

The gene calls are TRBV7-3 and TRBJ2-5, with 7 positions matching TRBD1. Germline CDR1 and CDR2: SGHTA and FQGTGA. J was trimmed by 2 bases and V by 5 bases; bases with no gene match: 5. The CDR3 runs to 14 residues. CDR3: CASSPKTGQETQYF. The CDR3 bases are TGTGCCAGCAGCCCGAAGACAGGGCAAGAGACCCAGTACTTC.

CDR3 coding DNA: TGTGCCAGCAGCTTAGAAATTATGAACACTGAAGCTTTCTTT. It codes for CASSLEIMNTEAFF. V gene TRBV7-9 combines with J gene TRBJ1-1; D gene uncertain. The germline V gene encodes CDR1 SEHNR and CDR2 FQNEAQ (reference sequence). V was shortened by 1 base and J by 0 bases, with 6 bases between the two germline ends. The CDR3 contains 14 residues. The whole variable domain, remainder taken from reference TRBV7-9 and TRBJ1-1, is DTGVSQNPRHKITKRGQNVTFRCDPISEHNRLYWYRQTLGQGPEFLTYFQNEAQLEKSRLLSDRFSAERPKGSFSTLEIQRTEQGDSAMYLCASSLEIMNTEAFFGQGTRLTVV.

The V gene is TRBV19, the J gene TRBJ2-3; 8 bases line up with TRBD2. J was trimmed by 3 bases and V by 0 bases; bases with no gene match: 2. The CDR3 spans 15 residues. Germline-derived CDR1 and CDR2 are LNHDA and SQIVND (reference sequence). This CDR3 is CASSIEQRGTDTQYF. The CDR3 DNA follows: TGTGCCAGTAGTATAGAACAGCGGGGGACAGATACGCAGTATTTT.

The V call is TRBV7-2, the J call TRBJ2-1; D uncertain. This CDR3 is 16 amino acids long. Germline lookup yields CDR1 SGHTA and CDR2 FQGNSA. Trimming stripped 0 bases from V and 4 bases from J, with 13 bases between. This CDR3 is CASSLAAALAYNEQFF. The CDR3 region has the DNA TGTGCCAGCAGCTTAGCGGCGGCCTTGGCGTACAATGAGCAGTTCTTC.

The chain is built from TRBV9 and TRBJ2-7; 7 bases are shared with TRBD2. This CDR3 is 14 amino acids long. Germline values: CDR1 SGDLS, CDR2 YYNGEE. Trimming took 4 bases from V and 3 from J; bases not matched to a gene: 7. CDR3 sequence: CASSPSGTSYEQYF. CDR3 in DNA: TGTGCCAGCAGCCCCAGCGGGACCAGCTACGAGCAGTACTTC.

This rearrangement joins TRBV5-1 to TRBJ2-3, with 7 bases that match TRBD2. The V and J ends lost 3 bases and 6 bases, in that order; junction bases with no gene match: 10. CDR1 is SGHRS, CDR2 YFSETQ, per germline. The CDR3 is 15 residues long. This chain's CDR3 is CASSYETGGGDTQYF. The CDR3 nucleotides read TGCGCCAGCAGCTATGAGACGGGAGGAGGGGATACGCAGTATTTT.

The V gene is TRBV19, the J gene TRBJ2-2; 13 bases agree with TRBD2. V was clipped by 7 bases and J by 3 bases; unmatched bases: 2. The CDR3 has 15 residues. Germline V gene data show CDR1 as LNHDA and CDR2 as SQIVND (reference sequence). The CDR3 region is CASTTSGRDTGELFF. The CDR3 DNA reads TGTGCCAGTACCACTAGCGGGAGGGACACCGGGGAGCTGTTTTTT. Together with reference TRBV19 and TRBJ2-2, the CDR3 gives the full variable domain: DGGITQSPKYLFRKEGQNVTLSCEQNLNHDAMYWYRQDPGQGLRLIYYSQIVNDFQKGDIAEGYSVSREKKESFPLTVTSAQKNPTAFYLCASTTSGRDTGELFFGEGSRLTVL.

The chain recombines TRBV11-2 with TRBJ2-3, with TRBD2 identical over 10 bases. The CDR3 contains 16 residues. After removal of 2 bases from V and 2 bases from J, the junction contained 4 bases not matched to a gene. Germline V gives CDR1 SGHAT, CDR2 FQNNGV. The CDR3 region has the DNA TGTGCCAGCAGCTTACAACTAGCGGGAAACACAGATACGCAGTATTTT. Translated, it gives CASSLQLAGNTDTQYF.

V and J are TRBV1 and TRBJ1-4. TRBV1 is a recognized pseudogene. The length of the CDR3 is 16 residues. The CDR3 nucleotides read TGCACCAGCAGCCGGGGAGGGGGGTCAACTAATGAAAAACTGTTTTTT. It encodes CTSSRGGGSTNEKLFF.

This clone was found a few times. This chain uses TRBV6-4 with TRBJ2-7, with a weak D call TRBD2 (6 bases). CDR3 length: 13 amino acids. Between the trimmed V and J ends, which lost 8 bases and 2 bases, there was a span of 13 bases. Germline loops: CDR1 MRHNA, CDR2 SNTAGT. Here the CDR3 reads CASYPGGAYEQYF. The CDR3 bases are TGTGCCAGCTACCCCGGGGGAGCCTACGAGCAGTACTTC.

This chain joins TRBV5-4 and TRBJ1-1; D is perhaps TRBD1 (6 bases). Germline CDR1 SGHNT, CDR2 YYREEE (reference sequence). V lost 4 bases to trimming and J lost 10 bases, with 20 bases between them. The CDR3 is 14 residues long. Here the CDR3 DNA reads TGTGCCAGCAGCCCGTTGGGGGGGCGCTGGGGAGCTTTCTTT. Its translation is CASSPLGGRWGAFF.

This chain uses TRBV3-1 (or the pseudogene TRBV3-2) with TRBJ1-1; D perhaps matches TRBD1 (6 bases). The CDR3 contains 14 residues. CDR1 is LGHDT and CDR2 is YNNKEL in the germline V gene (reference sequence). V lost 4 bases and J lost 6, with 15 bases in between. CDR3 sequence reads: CASSREVRGAEAFF. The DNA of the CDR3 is TGTGCCAGCAGCCGAGAAGTCAGGGGAGCTGAAGCTTTCTTT.

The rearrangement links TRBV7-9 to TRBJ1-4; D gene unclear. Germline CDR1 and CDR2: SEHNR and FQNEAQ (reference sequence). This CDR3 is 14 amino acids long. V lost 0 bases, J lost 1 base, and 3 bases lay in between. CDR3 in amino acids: CASSLAQTNEKLFF. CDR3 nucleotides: TGTGCCAGCAGCTTAGCACAAACTAATGAAAAACTGTTTTTT.

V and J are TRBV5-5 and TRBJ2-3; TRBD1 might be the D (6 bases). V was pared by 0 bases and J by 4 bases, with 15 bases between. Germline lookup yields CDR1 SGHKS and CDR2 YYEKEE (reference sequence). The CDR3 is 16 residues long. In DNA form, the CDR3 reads TGTGCCAGCAGCTTGGGAGGGGGAATCCCCCCAGATACGCAGTATTTT. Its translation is CASSLGGGIPPDTQYF.

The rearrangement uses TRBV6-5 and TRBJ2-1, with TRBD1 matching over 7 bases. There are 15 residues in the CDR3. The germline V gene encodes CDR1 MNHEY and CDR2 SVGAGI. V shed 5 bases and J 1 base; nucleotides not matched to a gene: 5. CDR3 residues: CASSRTGGSYNEQFF. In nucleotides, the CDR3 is TGTGCCAGCAGTAGGACAGGTGGTTCCTACAATGAGCAGTTCTTC.

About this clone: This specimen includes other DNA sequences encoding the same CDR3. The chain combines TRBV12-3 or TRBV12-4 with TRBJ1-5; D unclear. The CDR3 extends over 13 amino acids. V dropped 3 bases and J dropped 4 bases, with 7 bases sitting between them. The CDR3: CASSFGDNQPQHF. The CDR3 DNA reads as TGTGCCAGCAGTTTCGGAGATAATCAGCCCCAGCATTTT.

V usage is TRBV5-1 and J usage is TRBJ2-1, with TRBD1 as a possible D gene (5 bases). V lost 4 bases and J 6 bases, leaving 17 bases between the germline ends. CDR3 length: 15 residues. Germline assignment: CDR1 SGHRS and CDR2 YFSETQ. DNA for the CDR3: TGCGCCAGCAGCCCCGCAGGGTTGTCGGTCAATGAGCAGTTCTTC. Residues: CASSPAGLSVNEQFF. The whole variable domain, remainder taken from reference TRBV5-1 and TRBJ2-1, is KAGVTQTPRYLIKTRGQQVTLSCSPISGHRSVSWYQQTPGQGLQFLFEYFSETQRNKGNFPGRFSGRQFSNSRSEMNVSTLELGDSALYLCASSPAGLSVNEQFFGPGTRLTVL.

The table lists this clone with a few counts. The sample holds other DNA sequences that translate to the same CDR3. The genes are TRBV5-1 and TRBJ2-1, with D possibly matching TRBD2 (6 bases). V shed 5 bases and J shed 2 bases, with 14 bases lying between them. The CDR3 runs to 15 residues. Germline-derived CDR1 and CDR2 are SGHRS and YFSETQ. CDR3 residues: CASSLTGGPYNEQFF. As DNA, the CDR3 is TGCGCCAGCAGTTTGACCGGGGGACCCTACAATGAGCAGTTCTTC.

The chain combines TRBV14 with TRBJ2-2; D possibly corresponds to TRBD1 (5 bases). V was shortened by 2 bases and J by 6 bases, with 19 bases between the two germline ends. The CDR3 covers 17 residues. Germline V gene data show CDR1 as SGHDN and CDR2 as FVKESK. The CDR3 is CASSQRAAGSFAGELFF. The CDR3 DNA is TGTGCCAGCAGCCAAAGGGCGGCAGGGTCGTTCGCCGGGGAGCTGTTTTTT.